The T cell receptor (beta chain) described here comes from a study of tumor and adjacent non-tumor tissue in lung cancer. RNA was extracted from bulk tissue without any cell sorting. Germline V gives CDR1 ENHRY, CDR2 SYGVKD. This CDR3 spans 16 amino acids. Trimming cost V 0 bases and J 4 bases, with 13 bases left between them. The library came from three nested PCR rounds adapted from ARM-PCR protocols. TCRdb analysed the multiplex PCR reads with MiXCR anew, one entry per CDR3 protein. The table records roughly 70,000 distinct CDR3 sequences, 60% to 75% of them present only once. J is TRBJ2-1 and V is TRBV10-3, with a weak D call TRBD1 (5 bases). The origin of this receptor is a man between 60 and 70 years old with non-small cell lung cancer. The sequenced sample was lung tumor tissue. This CDR3 reads CAISESMVGAYNEQFF. In nucleotides, the CDR3 is TGTGCCATCAGTGAGTCGATGGTAGGGGCATACAATGAGCAGTTCTTC.